The 25 T cell receptor beta chains listed next were all sequenced from one sample in a study of blood T cell repertoires in COVID-19 (dated by TCRdb to 2018 to 2021). The library was prepared using the immunoSEQ multiplex PCR assay. This immuneACCESS table, as held by TCRdb, lists in-frame sequences with V and J called but not all clones. Of the missing ones, under half trace to an unresolved V gene in checked studies; the others have no known cause. The sample table records some 140,000 clones; roughly four fifths of these occur just once. The ten largest clones take up 11% of the sample. The sequenced material came from peripheral blood. These receptors were obtained from a human donor in a cohort sampled during active COVID-19.

This clone has more than one count but fewer than ten. The chain has TRBV24-1 and TRBJ2-3, with 10 bases matching TRBD1. The CDR3 loop spans 16 amino acids. CDR1 is KGHDR, CDR2 SFDVKD, per germline. J lost 5 bases, V lost 5 bases, and 9 bases had no gene match. The CDR3 DNA follows: TGTGCCACCAGTGTTAGACAGGGGGCGCAGGGAGATACGCAGTATTTT. Translated: CATSVRQGAQGDTQYF.

The chain uses TRBV2 and TRBJ2-1; possible D gene TRBD2, 6 bases. Germline CDR1 SNHLY, CDR2 FYNNEI. The V gene lost 5 bases and the J gene lost 6 bases, with 17 bases spanning the gap. This CDR3 region has 15 residues. The CDR3: CASSSRVAAGNEQFF. The CDR3, as DNA: TGTGCCAGCAGTTCTAGGGTAGCGGCGGGCAATGAGCAGTTCTTC.

The sample holds a few counts of this clone. The chain couples TRBV4-1 to TRBJ1-5; D gene unclear. The V and J ends lost 0 bases and 0 bases respectively, with 15 bases between them. Germline V gene data show CDR1 as MGHRA and CDR2 as YSYEKL. The CDR3 length is 18 residues. This chain's CDR3 is CASSQDWASFYSNQPQHF. In DNA form, the CDR3 reads TGCGCCAGCAGCCAAGATTGGGCCAGTTTCTATAGCAATCAGCCCCAGCATTTT.

V usage is TRBV19 and J usage is TRBJ2-3; D gene unclear. Between the trimmed V and J ends, which lost 5 bases and 6 bases, there was a span of 9 bases. CDR3 length equals 12 residues. Germline CDR1 is LNHDA and CDR2 is SQIVND (reference sequence). CDR3 protein: CASSVLRDTQYF. In DNA form, the CDR3 reads TGTGCCAGTAGTGTTCTTCGGGATACGCAGTATTTT.

V is TRBV19 and J is TRBJ1-5, with no clear D. Per germline, CDR1 LNHDA and CDR2 SQIVND (reference sequence). The length of the CDR3 is 15 residues. Trimming pared 2 bases from V and 0 bases from J, leaving 8 bases between. In DNA, the CDR3 is TGTGCCAGTAGTATAAACAGTAATAGCAATCAGCCCCAGCATTTT. Translation gives CASSINSNSNQPQHF. Full variable domain (missing parts from reference TRBV19 and TRBJ1-5): DGGITQSPKYLFRKEGQNVTLSCEQNLNHDAMYWYRQDPGQGLRLIYYSQIVNDFQKGDIAEGYSVSREKKESFPLTVTSAQKNPTAFYLCASSINSNSNQPQHFGDGTRLSIL.

The chain recombines TRBV3-1 (or the pseudogene TRBV3-2) with TRBJ1-5, with D uncertain. The CDR3 runs to 14 residues. Germline V gene sequence: CDR1 LGHDT, CDR2 YNNKEL (reference sequence). Trimming removed 4 bases from V and 7 bases from J, with 14 bases in between. The CDR3 spells CASSPDWREQPQHF. The CDR3 nucleotides read TGTGCCAGCAGCCCAGATTGGCGGGAACAGCCCCAGCATTTT.

The CDR3 reads CASSLLIGTGGNTF. CDR3 coding DNA: TGTGCCAGCAGCCTTCTTATTGGGACAGGCGGGAACACCTTC. This chain links TRBV11-2 with TRBJ1-2, with 8 nucleotides matching TRBD1. V shed 5 bases and J 12 bases; nucleotides not matched to a gene: 14. The CDR3 runs to 14 residues. The germline gives CDR1 SGHAT, CDR2 FQNNGV.

The CDR3 here is CASSVLDGGAKETQYF. CDR3 in DNA: TGTGCCAGCAGCGTACTCGACGGGGGGGCGAAAGAGACCCAGTACTTC. The chain links TRBV9 to TRBJ2-5, with 8 bases aligning to TRBD2. After removal of 1 base from V and 3 bases from J, the junction contained 8 bases not matched to a gene. Germline CDR1 reads SGDLS; CDR2 reads YYNGEE. This CDR3 is built from 16 residues.

V usage is TRBV19 and J usage is TRBJ1-1; no clear D. The CDR3 is 15 amino acids. The V and J ends lost 3 bases and 0 bases respectively, with 11 bases between them. In germline, CDR1 is LNHDA, CDR2 SQIVND (reference sequence). CDR3 nucleotides: TGTGCCAGTAGTATCCGGTGGCAGGTGAACACTGAAGCTTTCTTT. Its translation is CASSIRWQVNTEAFF.

V and J are TRBV2 and TRBJ2-3, with a tentative D call TRBD2 (6 bases). This CDR3 spans 12 amino acids. Germline V CDR1 and CDR2: SNHLY, FYNNEI. V was clipped by 6 bases and J by 4 bases, with 8 bases between them. The CDR3 spells CASRAGSDTQYF. For the CDR3, the DNA is TGTGCCAGCAGAGCGGGTTCAGATACGCAGTATTTT.

The rearrangement links TRBV6-5 to TRBJ1-5; no reliable D call. Between the trimmed V and J ends, which lost 6 bases and 9 bases, there was a span of 12 bases. The CDR3 covers 12 residues. In germline, CDR1 is MNHEY, CDR2 SVGAGI. In nucleotides, the CDR3 is TGTGCCAGCAGCCCACCAGGTGTGCCCCAGCATTTT. It translates to CASSPPGVPQHF.

The chain joins TRBV9 to TRBJ2-2; no clear D gene. V gave up 2 bases and J gave up 1 base, with 6 bases separating them. Germline values: CDR1 SGDLS, CDR2 YYNGEE. CDR3 length: 14 residues. The CDR3 protein is CASSVQMNTGELFF. The CDR3 nucleotides are TGTGCCAGCAGCGTTCAGATGAACACCGGGGAGCTGTTTTTT. Filled out from reference TRBV9 and TRBJ2-2, the complete variable domain reads DSGVTQTPKHLITATGQRVTLRCSPRSGDLSVYWYQQSLDQGLQFLIQYYNGEERAKGNILERFSAQQFPDLHSELNLSSLELGDSALYFCASSVQMNTGELFFGEGSRLTVL.

This clone was counted once. V is TRBV6-5 and J is TRBJ2-7; 7 nucleotides align to TRBD2. Germline CDR1 and CDR2: MNHEY and SVGAGI. J was trimmed by 0 bases and V by 6 bases; bases with no gene match: 5. The CDR3 covers 14 residues. The CDR3 region is CASRPSGDSYEQYF. In DNA, the CDR3 is TGTGCCAGCAGGCCCAGCGGGGACTCCTACGAGCAGTACTTC.

The rearrangement uses TRBV5-1 and TRBJ2-6, with D possibly matching TRBD1 (6 bases). Germline CDR1 SGHRS, CDR2 YFSETQ. The CDR3 runs to 16 residues. Deletions cut 4 bases from V and 0 bases from J, with 11 bases between. In DNA, the CDR3 is TGCGCCAGCAGCGTCTACAGGGACTCTGGGGCCAACGTCCTGACTTTC. This codes for CASSVYRDSGANVLTF.

This clone occurred a few times. J is TRBJ2-7 and V is TRBV16, with D possibly matching TRBD2 (6 bases). This CDR3 contains 13 residues. Germline assignment: CDR1 KGHSY and CDR2 FQNENV. The V end lost 3 bases, the J end lost 4 bases, and 10 bases lay between the germline ends. For the CDR3, the DNA is TGTGCCAGCAGCCACCGCCGGGAGTACGAGCAGTACTTC. It encodes CASSHRREYEQYF.

This clone was seen a few times. CDR3 DNA sequence: TGTGCCAGCAGCGTAGAGGGGGCCGGGGAGCTGTTTTTT. Its protein product is CASSVEGAGELFF. The chain combines TRBV9 with TRBJ2-2; D is perhaps TRBD1 (6 bases). Germline V gene data show CDR1 as SGDLS and CDR2 as YYNGEE. This CDR3 contains 13 residues. V was clipped by 0 bases and J by 6 bases, with 6 bases between them.

The chain is built from TRBV2 and TRBJ2-7; 11 nucleotides match TRBD1. This CDR3 has 14 amino acids. Germline V gene sequence: CDR1 SNHLY, CDR2 FYNNEI. V dropped 8 bases and J dropped 4; count of bases not matched to a gene: 7. DNA of the CDR3: TGTGCCAGCCTCACCGGGACAGGGGGTTACGAGCAGTACTTC. Translating it yields CASLTGTGGYEQYF.

This clone was recorded only once. The J gene is TRBJ1-2, the V gene TRBV20-1, with D possibly TRBD1 on 6 matching bases. The CDR3 consists of 11 residues. The V gene's germline CDR1 is DFQATT and CDR2 SNEGSKA (reference sequence). V lost 5 bases, J lost 8 bases, and 12 bases lay in between. CDR3 sequence: CSAYRVGGYTF. CDR3 coding DNA: TGCAGTGCTTACAGGGTCGGGGGCTACACCTTC.

The gene calls are TRBV18 and TRBJ1-4, with D perhaps matching TRBD1 (5 bases). Germline V gene lookup returns CDR1 KGHSH and CDR2 LQKENI. The CDR3 consists of 15 residues. The V end lost 2 bases, the J end lost 7 bases, and 14 bases lay between the germline ends. CDR3 nucleotides: TGTGCCAGCTCACCAGATGCAGGGTTGGGTGAAAAACTGTTTTTT. Its protein is CASSPDAGLGEKLFF.

A few counts support this clone. The V and J genes are TRBV19 and TRBJ1-5, with D possibly being TRBD1 (6 bases). V was pared by 3 bases and J by 3 bases, with 9 bases between. Per germline, CDR1 LNHDA and CDR2 SQIVND (reference sequence). The CDR3 spans 14 residues. The DNA of the CDR3 is TGTGCCAGTAGTATTAGGGGGATCAATCAGCCCCAGCATTTT. It specifies CASSIRGINQPQHF.

The rearrangement uses TRBV5-1 and TRBJ2-7; 9 nucleotides match TRBD1. Trimming removed 4 bases from V and 0 bases from J; junction bases left unmatched: 5. The CDR3 covers 15 residues. Germline CDR1 SGHRS, CDR2 YFSETQ. The CDR3 spells CASSPDRGSSYEQYF. In DNA form, the CDR3 reads TGCGCCAGCAGCCCCGACAGGGGGAGCTCCTACGAGCAGTACTTC.

The rearrangement links TRBV27 to TRBJ2-7; 8 bases map to TRBD1. This CDR3 comprises 14 residues. Trimming removed 3 bases from V and 2 bases from J; junction bases left unmatched: 3. Germline V gene data show CDR1 as MNHEY and CDR2 as SMNVEV (reference sequence). This CDR3 is CASSFFRGPYEQYF. The DNA for the CDR3 is TGTGCCAGCAGTTTTTTCAGGGGGCCCTACGAGCAGTACTTC.

The V and J genes are TRBV5-1 and TRBJ2-7; 10 bases align to TRBD2. The trim removed 0 bases at V and 5 bases at J, leaving 11 bases unmatched. Per germline, CDR1 SGHRS and CDR2 YFSETQ. This CDR3 region has 17 residues. CDR3 coding DNA: TGCGCCAGCAGCTTGGCTAGCGGGGGCTCCCGGGGCCACGAGCAGTACTTC. Protein: CASSLASGGSRGHEQYF.

The rearrangement links TRBV6-5 to TRBJ1-2; 11 bases fit TRBD1. The junction had 9 bases not matched to a gene; V was cut back by 5 bases and J by 7 bases. CDR3 size: 15 residues. Germline lookup yields CDR1 MNHEY and CDR2 SVGAGI. As DNA, the CDR3 is TGTGCCAGCAGTCCCGGACAGGGGGCAGTGCGTGGCTACACCTTC. Its protein product is CASSPGQGAVRGYTF.

The rearrangement uses TRBV5-1 and TRBJ1-5; D is possibly TRBD1 (6 bases). This CDR3 has 15 amino acids. V dropped 1 base and J dropped 3 bases, with 11 bases sitting between them. The germline V gene has CDR1 SGHRS and CDR2 YFSETQ. The CDR3 sequence is CASSLSGVNNQPQHF. The CDR3 region has the DNA TGCGCCAGCAGCTTGTCAGGGGTTAACAATCAGCCCCAGCATTTT.